This TCR beta chain was captured by sequencing in a study of post-analysis software for immune sequencing data. Regarding the study as a whole: Included in a set of roughly five TRBV segments more frequent in patients than controls were TRBV5-6, TRBV5-1 and TRBV20-1. Samples from a shared batch, those prepared together, strongly co-clustered by F measure.

Unique molecular identifiers tagged the TCR beta cDNA libraries. When about 0.95 to 10 million T cells were used, they gave a few hundred thousand cDNA molecules. TCRdb recomputed calls from the PCR reads with MiXCR, one row per CDR3 protein. The sample shows approximately 150,000 distinct CDR3 sequences, 30% of them seen only once. This clonotype was found many times. The antigen is unknown. Germline values: CDR1 SGHKS, CDR2 YYEKEE (reference sequence). V shed 4 bases, J shed 6 bases, and the junction held 11 bases outside the gene matches. The CDR3 is made up of 17 amino acids. The sequence derives from a girl aged 5-17 years with multiple sclerosis. The V gene is TRBV5-5, the J gene TRBJ2-1; 12 bases agree with TRBD2. What was sequenced was blood. The CDR3 loop reads CASSPGGLAGPLNEQFF. Written as DNA, the CDR3 is TGTGCCAGCAGCCCCGGGGGACTAGCGGGCCCTCTCAATGAGCAGTTCTTC.